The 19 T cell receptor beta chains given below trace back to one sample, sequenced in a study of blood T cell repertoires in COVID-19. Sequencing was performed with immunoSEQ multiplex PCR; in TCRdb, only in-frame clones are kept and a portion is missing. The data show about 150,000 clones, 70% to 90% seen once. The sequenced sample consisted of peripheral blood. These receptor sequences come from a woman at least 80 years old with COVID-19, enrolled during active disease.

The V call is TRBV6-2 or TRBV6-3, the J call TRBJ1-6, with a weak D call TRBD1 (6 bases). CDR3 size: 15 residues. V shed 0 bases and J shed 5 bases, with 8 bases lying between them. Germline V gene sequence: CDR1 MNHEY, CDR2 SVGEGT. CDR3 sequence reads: CASSYSGHNNSPLHF. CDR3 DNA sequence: TGTGCCAGCAGTTACTCGGGACACAATAATTCACCCCTCCACTTT.

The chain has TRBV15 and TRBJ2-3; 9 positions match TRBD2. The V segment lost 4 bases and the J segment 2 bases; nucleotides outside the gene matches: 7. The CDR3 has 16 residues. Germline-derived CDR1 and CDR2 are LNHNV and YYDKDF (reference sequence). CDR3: CATSTRLAALTDTQYF. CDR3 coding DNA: TGTGCCACCAGCACCAGACTAGCGGCCCTCACAGATACGCAGTATTTT.

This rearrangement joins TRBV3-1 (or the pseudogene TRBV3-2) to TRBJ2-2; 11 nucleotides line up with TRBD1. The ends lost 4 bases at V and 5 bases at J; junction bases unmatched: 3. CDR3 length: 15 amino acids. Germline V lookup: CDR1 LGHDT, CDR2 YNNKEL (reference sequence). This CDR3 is CASSPGTGGTGELFF. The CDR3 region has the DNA TGTGCCAGCAGCCCGGGGACAGGGGGGACCGGGGAGCTGTTTTTT.

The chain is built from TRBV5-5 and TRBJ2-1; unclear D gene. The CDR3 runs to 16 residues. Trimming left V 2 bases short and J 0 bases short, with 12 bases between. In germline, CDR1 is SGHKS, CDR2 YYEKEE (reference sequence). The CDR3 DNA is TGTGCCAGCAGCTTTATGTCTGTGAGCTCCTACAATGAGCAGTTCTTC. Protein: CASSFMSVSSYNEQFF.

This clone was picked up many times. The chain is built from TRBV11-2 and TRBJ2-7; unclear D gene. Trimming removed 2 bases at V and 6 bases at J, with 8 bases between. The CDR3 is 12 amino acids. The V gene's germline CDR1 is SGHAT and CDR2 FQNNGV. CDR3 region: CASSLSRSEQYF. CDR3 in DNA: TGTGCCAGCAGCTTATCCAGGTCCGAGCAGTACTTC.

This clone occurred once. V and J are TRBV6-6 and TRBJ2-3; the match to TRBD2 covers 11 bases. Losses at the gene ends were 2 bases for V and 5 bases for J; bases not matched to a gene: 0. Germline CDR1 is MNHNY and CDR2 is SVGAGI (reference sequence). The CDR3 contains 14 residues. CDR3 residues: CASSYTSGRDTQYF. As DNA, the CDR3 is TGTGCCAGCAGTTACACTAGCGGGAGAGATACGCAGTATTTT.

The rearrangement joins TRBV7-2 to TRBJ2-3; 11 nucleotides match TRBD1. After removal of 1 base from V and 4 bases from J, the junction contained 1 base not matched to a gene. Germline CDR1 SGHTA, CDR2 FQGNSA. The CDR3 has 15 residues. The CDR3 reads CASSLGTGGPDTQYF. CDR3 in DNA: TGTGCCAGCAGCTTAGGGACAGGGGGCCCAGATACGCAGTATTTT.

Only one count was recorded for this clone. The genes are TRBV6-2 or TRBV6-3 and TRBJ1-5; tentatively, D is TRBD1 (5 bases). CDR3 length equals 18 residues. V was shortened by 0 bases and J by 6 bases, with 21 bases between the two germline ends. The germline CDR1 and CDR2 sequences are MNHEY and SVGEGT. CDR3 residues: CASSYSSTRGGEGQPQHF. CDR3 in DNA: TGTGCCAGCAGTTACTCGTCGACGCGCGGAGGGGAGGGTCAGCCCCAGCATTTT.

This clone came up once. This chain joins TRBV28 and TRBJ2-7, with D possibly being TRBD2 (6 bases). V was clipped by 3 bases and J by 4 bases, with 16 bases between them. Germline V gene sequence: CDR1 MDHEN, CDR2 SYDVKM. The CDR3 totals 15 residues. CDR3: CASSLQVDYSYEQYF. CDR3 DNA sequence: TGTGCCAGCAGTTTGCAAGTGGACTATTCATACGAGCAGTACTTC.

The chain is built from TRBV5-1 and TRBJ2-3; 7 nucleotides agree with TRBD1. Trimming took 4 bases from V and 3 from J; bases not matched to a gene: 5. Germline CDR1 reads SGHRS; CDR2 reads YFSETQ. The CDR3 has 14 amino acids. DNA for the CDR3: TGCGCCAGCAGCCCAGGGGGTACGACAGATACGCAGTATTTT. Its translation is CASSPGGTTDTQYF.

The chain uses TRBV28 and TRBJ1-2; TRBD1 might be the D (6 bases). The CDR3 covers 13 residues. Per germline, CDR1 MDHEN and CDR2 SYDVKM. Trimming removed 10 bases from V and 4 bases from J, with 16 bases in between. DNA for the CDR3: TGTGCCACCGGAACAGGGCCCCTCTATGGCTACACCTTC. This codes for CATGTGPLYGYTF.

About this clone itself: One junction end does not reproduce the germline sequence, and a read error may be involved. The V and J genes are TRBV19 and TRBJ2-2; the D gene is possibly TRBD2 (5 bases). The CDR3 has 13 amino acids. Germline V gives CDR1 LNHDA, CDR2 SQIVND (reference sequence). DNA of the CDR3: TGTGCCAGTAGTTCCCTTCCCCACCGGGGAGCTGTTTTT. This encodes CASSSLPHRGAVF.

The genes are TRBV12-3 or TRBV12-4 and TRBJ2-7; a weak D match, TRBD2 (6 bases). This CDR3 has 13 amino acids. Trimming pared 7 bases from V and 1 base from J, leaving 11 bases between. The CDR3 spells CASKDSGSYEQYF. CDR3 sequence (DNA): TGTGCCAGCAAAGATAGCGGATCCTACGAGCAGTACTTC.

CDR3 sequence (DNA): TGTGCCAGCAGCCAACTAAACTATGGCTACACCTTC. Translated: CASSQLNYGYTF. This chain connects TRBV12-3 or TRBV12-4 to TRBJ1-2; D ambiguous. The CDR3 is made up of 12 amino acids. Trimming shortened V by 6 bases and J by 2 bases, and 7 bases separated the two germline ends.

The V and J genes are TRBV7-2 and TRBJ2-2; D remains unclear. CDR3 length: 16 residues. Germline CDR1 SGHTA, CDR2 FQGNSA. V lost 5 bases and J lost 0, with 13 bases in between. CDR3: CASSLQSQANTGELFF. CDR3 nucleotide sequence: TGTGCCAGCAGCCTCCAAAGCCAAGCGAACACCGGGGAGCTGTTTTTT.

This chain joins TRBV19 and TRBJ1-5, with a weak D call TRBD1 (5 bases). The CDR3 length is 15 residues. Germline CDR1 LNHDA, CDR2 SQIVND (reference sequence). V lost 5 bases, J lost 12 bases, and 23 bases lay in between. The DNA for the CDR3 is TGTGCCAGTAGTGGCCAGACAGCCACCAAAATGGTCCAGCATTTT. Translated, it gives CASSGQTATKMVQHF.

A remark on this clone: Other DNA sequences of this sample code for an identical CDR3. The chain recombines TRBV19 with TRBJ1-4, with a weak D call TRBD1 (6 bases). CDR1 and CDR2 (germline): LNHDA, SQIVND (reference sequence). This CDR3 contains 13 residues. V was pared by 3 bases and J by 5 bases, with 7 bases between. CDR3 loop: CASSMDRNEKLFF. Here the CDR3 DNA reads TGTGCCAGTAGTATGGACAGAAATGAAAAACTGTTTTTT. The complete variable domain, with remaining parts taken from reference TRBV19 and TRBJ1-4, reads DGGITQSPKYLFRKEGQNVTLSCEQNLNHDAMYWYRQDPGQGLRLIYYSQIVNDFQKGDIAEGYSVSREKKESFPLTVTSAQKNPTAFYLCASSMDRNEKLFFGSGTQLSVL.

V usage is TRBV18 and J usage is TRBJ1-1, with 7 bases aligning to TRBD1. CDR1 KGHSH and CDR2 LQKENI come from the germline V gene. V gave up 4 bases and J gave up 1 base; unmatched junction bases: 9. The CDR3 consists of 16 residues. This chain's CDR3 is CASSLSTGTANTEAFF. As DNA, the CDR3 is TGTGCCAGCTCACTATCCACCGGGACAGCGAACACTGAAGCTTTCTTT.

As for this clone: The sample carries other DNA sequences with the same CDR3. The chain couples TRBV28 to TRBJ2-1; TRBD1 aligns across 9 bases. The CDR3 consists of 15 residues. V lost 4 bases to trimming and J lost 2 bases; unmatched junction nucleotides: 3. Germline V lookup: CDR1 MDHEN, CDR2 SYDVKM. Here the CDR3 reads CASSSGTGTYNEQFF. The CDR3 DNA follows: TGTGCCAGCAGTTCGGGGACAGGGACCTACAATGAGCAGTTCTTC.